The clone carrying this T cell receptor (beta chain) showed up just a few times. Its antigen is currently unknown. Diagnoses rested on clinical symptoms, serum thyroxine and TRAb, thyroid ultrasound and orbital computed tomography. This sample stems from a study of T cells in Graves' hyperthyroidism and ophthalmopathy. Study-level results: Classification by a 13 V-J model distinguished ophthalmopathy from stable hyperthyroidism.

The source material, RNA transcripts, was used to amplify TCR beta CDR3 regions. When the TCR CDR3 underwent first-round RT-PCR, the HTBI primer set was used. From the multiplex PCR reads, TCRdb called clonotypes with MiXCR, one entry per CDR3 protein. This sample carries approximately 400,000 distinct CDR3 sequences, more than 11% of them seen once, and the ten largest clones take approximately 11%. This TCR was sampled from a woman aged 55-70 years with Graves' hyperthyroidism. The source material was blood.

CDR3 sequence reads: CASSPRDQVNTEAFF. CDR3 coding DNA: TGTGCCAGCTCACCACGGGATCAGGTGAACACTGAAGCTTTCTTT. The chain employs TRBV18 and TRBJ1-1; D is unclear. There are 15 residues in the CDR3. V lost 1 base, J lost 0 bases, and 9 bases lay in between. Germline V gives CDR1 KGHSH, CDR2 LQKENI.